The 20 T cell receptor beta chains in this list originate from one sample, sequenced in a study of blood T cell repertoires in COVID-19. Here immunoSEQ multiplex PCR was the method, and the copy in TCRdb shows in-frame clones only, minus some. Of about 26,000 clones listed, approximately 82% are singletons. The sequencing input was peripheral blood. These receptor sequences come from a human donor in a cohort sampled during active COVID-19.

This clone was counted between two and nine times. The chain carries TRBV5-6 and TRBJ2-5; 9 bases map to TRBD2. The CDR3 has 15 residues. Losses at the gene ends were 1 base for V and 5 bases for J; bases not matched to a gene: 6. The V gene's germline CDR1 is SGHDT and CDR2 YYEEEE. In DNA, the CDR3 is TGTGCCAGCAGCTTGCCTCTAGCGGGAATGGAGACCCAGTACTTC. This codes for CASSLPLAGMETQYF.

This chain joins TRBV5-1 and TRBJ2-2; the match to TRBD2 covers 11 bases. Per the germline V gene, CDR1 is SGHRS and CDR2 is YFSETQ. CDR3 length: 16 residues. Trimming at V came to 5 bases and at J to 2 bases, leaving 5 bases not matched to a gene. The CDR3 DNA sequence: TGCGCCAGCAGTCCTCTAGCGGGGGGCAACACCGGGGAGCTGTTTTTT. Amino acids: CASSPLAGGNTGELFF.

The V and J genes are TRBV4-2 and TRBJ1-1; TRBD1 agrees at 7 bases. The trim removed 6 bases at V and 4 bases at J, leaving 5 bases unmatched. This CDR3 comprises 13 residues. The germline CDR1 and CDR2 sequences are LGHNA and YNFKEQ. CDR3 amino acids: CASRPTGSTEAFF. CDR3 nucleotides: TGTGCCAGCAGGCCGACAGGGAGCACTGAAGCTTTCTTT.

The rearrangement links TRBV7-3 to TRBJ2-5, with D possibly TRBD2 on 5 matching bases. V lost 3 bases and J lost 1, with 12 bases in between. There are 15 residues in the CDR3. Germline V gene sequence: CDR1 SGHTA, CDR2 FQGTGA. The CDR3 region has the DNA TGTGCCAGCAGCTTTTCCTCTAGCCCCCAAGAGACCCAGTACTTC. As protein: CASSFSSSPQETQYF.

V gene TRBV19 combines with J gene TRBJ1-1, with D possibly being TRBD1 (5 bases). Deletions cut 3 bases from V and 0 bases from J, with 11 bases between. The CDR3 totals 15 residues. Germline CDR1 reads LNHDA; CDR2 reads SQIVND (reference sequence). The CDR3 here is CASSITGVMNTEAFF. The CDR3 DNA sequence: TGTGCCAGTAGTATTACGGGGGTGATGAACACTGAAGCTTTCTTT.

The V call is TRBV6-1, the J call TRBJ1-2; D unclear. The CDR3 extends over 16 amino acids. V lost 2 bases and J 5 bases, leaving 18 bases between the germline ends. CDR1 is MNHNS and CDR2 is SASEGT in the germline V gene. In DNA, the CDR3 is TGTGCCAGCAGTGAATCCATGATCAGCCTGACTTATGGCTACACCTTC. Translating gives CASSESMISLTYGYTF.

The chain couples TRBV5-5 to TRBJ2-1; D gene unclear. The CDR3 contains 17 residues. Between the trimmed V and J ends, which lost 4 bases and 3 bases, there was a span of 20 bases. Germline CDR1 and CDR2: SGHKS and YYEKEE (reference sequence). The chain's CDR3 is CASSPLILIPGYNEQFF. Here the CDR3 DNA reads TGTGCCAGCAGCCCCCTTATATTAATCCCGGGCTACAATGAGCAGTTCTTC.

The V gene is TRBV21-1, the J gene TRBJ2-1; the table calls TRBD1, which could not be checked here. TRBV21-1 represents a pseudogene. This CDR3 region has 15 residues. The CDR3 loop reads CASSKWRQGAWEQFF. Written as DNA, the CDR3 is TGTGCCAGCAGCAAATGGAGACAGGGGGCTTGGGAGCAGTTCTTC.

The chain recombines TRBV2 with TRBJ2-5; 9 positions agree with TRBD2. Per the germline V gene, CDR1 is SNHLY and CDR2 is FYNNEI. The CDR3 length is 13 residues. V lost 8 bases, J lost 5 bases, and 6 bases stayed unmatched. The CDR3, as DNA: TGTGCCAGCGCGGGAGGGCCGAAGGAGACCCAGTACTTC. This codes for CASAGGPKETQYF.

V and J are TRBV19 and TRBJ1-1; D uncertain. The CDR3 runs 12 residues. The germline gives CDR1 LNHDA, CDR2 SQIVND (reference sequence). Trimming shortened V by 6 bases and J by 10 bases, and 15 bases separated the two germline ends. DNA of the CDR3: TGTGCCAGTAGATCGGGAGGGTTCGTAGCTTTCTTT. Its translation is CASRSGGFVAFF.

The chain employs TRBV14 and TRBJ2-2; possibly TRBD1 for D (6 bases). This CDR3 has 16 residues. V lost 0 bases and J 0 bases, leaving 8 bases between the germline ends. Germline V gene lookup returns CDR1 SGHDN and CDR2 FVKESK. CDR3 nucleotide sequence: TGTGCCAGCAGCCAAGATAGGGGGTCGAACACCGGGGAGCTGTTTTTT. Encoded protein: CASSQDRGSNTGELFF.

The DNA of the CDR3 is TGTGCCAGCAGCTTGACGGCAGGGGCCGGAAACACCATATATTTT. Translated, it gives CASSLTAGAGNTIYF. J is TRBJ1-3 and V is TRBV7-2; TRBD1 is a possible D gene (6 bases). The germline CDR1 and CDR2 sequences are SGHTA and FQGNSA. V shed 3 bases and J shed 4 bases, with 13 bases lying between them. This CDR3 is 15 amino acids long. Supplemented by reference TRBV7-2 and TRBJ1-3, the full variable domain reads GAGVSQSPSNKVTEKGKDVELRCDPISGHTALYWYRQSLGQGLEFLIYFQGNSAPDKSGLPSDRFSAERTGGSVSTLTIQRTQQEDSAVYLCASSLTAGAGNTIYFGEGSWLTVV.

The chain employs TRBV27 and TRBJ1-2, with D unresolved. Germline CDR1 reads MNHEY; CDR2 reads SMNVEV (reference sequence). The CDR3 loop spans 13 amino acids. Trimming shortened V by 3 bases and J by 5 bases, and 10 bases separated the two germline ends. The chain's CDR3 is CASSLGRRYGYTF. CDR3 nucleotide sequence: TGTGCCAGCAGTTTGGGGAGGAGATATGGCTACACCTTC.

Of note for this clone: Other DNA sequences from this sample encode an identical CDR3 as well. The chain combines TRBV11-2 with TRBJ2-3, with TRBD1 matching over 10 bases. V dropped 4 bases and J dropped 4; count of bases not matched to a gene: 8. CDR1 and CDR2 from the germline V gene are SGHAT and FQNNGV. This CDR3 spans 16 amino acids. CDR3: CASSSRGGTGADTQYF. As DNA, the CDR3 is TGTGCCAGCAGCTCCCGAGGGGGGACAGGGGCAGATACGCAGTATTTT.

This chain connects TRBV19 to TRBJ2-5; TRBD2 matches at 9 bases. The germline V gene has CDR1 LNHDA and CDR2 SQIVND (reference sequence). J gave up 0 bases and V 3 bases, and 2 bases lay outside the gene matches. This CDR3 is 15 amino acids long. The CDR3 DNA is TGTGCCAGTAGTATTCTAGCGGGAAACCAAGAGACCCAGTACTTC. Translated: CASSILAGNQETQYF.

The J gene is TRBJ1-2, the V gene TRBV9; TRBD1 matches at 7 bases. Germline values: CDR1 SGDLS, CDR2 YYNGEE. This CDR3 has 13 residues. J gave up 5 bases and V 0 bases, and 1 base lay outside the gene matches. Here the CDR3 reads CASSVDRGYGYTF. CDR3 bases: TGTGCCAGCAGCGTAGACAGGGGATATGGCTACACCTTC.

The gene calls are TRBV20-1 and TRBJ1-1, with no clear D. Trimming stripped 3 bases from V and 4 bases from J, with 9 bases between. The CDR3 totals 12 residues. Germline values: CDR1 DFQATT, CDR2 SNEGSKA (reference sequence). The CDR3, as DNA: TGCAGTGCTAGTGTCATCCCCACTGAAGCTTTCTTT. Translating gives CSASVIPTEAFF.

The gene calls are TRBV9 and TRBJ1-4; 7 positions agree with TRBD1. J gave up 6 bases and V 1 base, and 6 bases lay outside the gene matches. This CDR3 is built from 15 residues. Per germline, CDR1 SGDLS and CDR2 YYNGEE. Here the CDR3 DNA reads TGTGCCAGCAGCGTAACGGGACAGACCGATGAAAAACTGTTTTTT. Amino acids: CASSVTGQTDEKLFF.

The rearrangement uses TRBV6-6 and TRBJ2-1; 9 bases agree with TRBD1. Germline-derived CDR1 and CDR2 are MNHNY and SVGAGI (reference sequence). The junction had 8 bases not matched to a gene; V was cut back by 2 bases and J by 6 bases. The CDR3 extends over 16 amino acids. In DNA form, the CDR3 reads TGTGCCAGCAGTTACCCCGCCGGACAGGGGTCCAATGAGCAGTTCTTC. It translates to CASSYPAGQGSNEQFF.

The chain employs TRBV30 and TRBJ1-4, with no clear D. The CDR3 extends over 13 amino acids. Looked up from germline, CDR1 is GTSNPN and CDR2 is SVGIG (reference sequence). V shed 3 bases and J shed 5 bases, with 10 bases lying between them. Written as DNA, the CDR3 is TGTGCCTGGAGAATAGGCGGGAATGAAAAACTGTTTTTT. Protein: CAWRIGGNEKLFF.